This TCR beta chain was documented in a study of blood T cell repertoires in COVID-19. Study details: Some COVID-19 samples were acute and others convalescent; all came from the United States, Italy and Spain. From T cells, B-cell-depleted T cells, or PBMCs came the material, which was cDNA or gDNA.

V shed 4 bases and J 2 bases; nucleotides not matched to a gene: 4. The CDR3 is made up of 16 amino acids. Germline CDR1 is SGHRS and CDR2 is YFSETQ. Clones were sequenced by immunoSEQ multiplex PCR, and TCRdb holds only the in-frame ones, with some missing. This sample has about 240,000 clones, with approximately 86% found just once. The receptor comes from a woman aged 55-70 years with active or convalescent COVID-19. This chain connects TRBV5-1 to TRBJ2-3, with 13 bases aligning to TRBD2. The sample taken for sequencing was peripheral blood. This chain's CDR3 is CASSEGLAGITDTQYF. The CDR3 bases are TGCGCCAGCAGCGAGGGACTAGCGGGGATCACAGATACGCAGTATTTT.